This T cell receptor beta chain came from a study of cytomegalovirus exposure and HLA in healthy donors (dated by TCRdb to 2016 to 2017). For the study in its entirety: In an earlier analysis of roughly 500 of the donors, around 300 Gb of sequence data and some 100 million unique TCR beta sequences from 150 million to 200 million T cells were reported. The study used immunosequencing to profile the T cell repertoires of several hundred subjects and linked those repertoires to cytomegalovirus serostatus. The genetic ancestry cluster associated with self-reported Caucasian donors included about four fifths of the 398 genotyped donors. Four to six DR-DQ haplotypes were handled as single units for association and clustering because linkage in the cohort was strong. An earlier analysis of more than 450 of the donors used high-throughput TCR beta sequencing to judge whether each TCR beta V gene segment behaved as functional or pseudogenic. Every discovery cohort repertoire had been produced on one sequencing platform. The study combined high-throughput TCR immunosequencing, statistical association of individual TCRs with disease status, and machine learning to predict cytomegalovirus infection status. The aim of the study was to test whether cataloging public T cell receptors could identify signatures of past pathogen exposure. To study patterns of TCR occurrence, a later analysis re-analyzed previously published TCR beta repertoires from 500 to 850 donors and added high-resolution HLA genotyping. Typing coverage varied by locus: roughly 620-640 donors for A, B, C, DRB1 and DQB1; more than 500 for DQA1; approximately 610 for DPA1; fewer than 480 for DPB1. Class I and class II HLA loci were covered by the typing at four-digit resolution. An early release that covered around 590 HLA-typed donors contained approximately 320 gigabases of sequencing data and roughly 84 million unique TCR sequences. A later genetic analysis took genome-wide SNP genotypes for about 55% of the roughly 670 donors and used that subset as a discovery cohort. Among 398 genotyped donors of the cohort, an average of approximately 240,000 unique TCR beta nucleotide sequences were sequenced per donor, roughly 18% of them non-productive. Donor age, sex, ethnicity and CMV serostatus were compiled alongside the repertoire data. Along with the roughly 670-subject first cohort, a separate validation cohort of over 90 different subjects was used. In the later analysis, no new phenotypic data were used to find candidate immune exposures; instead, reliance was placed on TCR beta sequences and their occurrence across donors.

In regard to this clone: What this receptor recognizes is not known. No base qualities exist here, and no much larger clone lies one base off it.

Looking up the germline V gene yields CDR1 SQVTM and CDR2 ANQGSEA. Relative to germline, V is missing 0 bases and J is missing 12 bases, with 8 bases of the junction outside any gene match. The CDR3 runs 14 amino acids, cysteine and phenylalanine included. The read is trimmed to its CDR3 DNA, 42 bases read in frame from base 1. In total, more than 500 healthy bone marrow donors made up the cohort. At the time of sampling, all cohort members were nominally healthy, though unrecorded immune exposures were likely present. The donor was CMV seropositive and was included in the group of 300 or so seropositive cohort members. A peripheral blood sample was collected from each donor, and TCR beta sequencing was performed on peripheral blood mononuclear cells. Genomic DNA extraction from the blood cell samples was performed with the Qiagen DNeasy Blood Extraction Kit. The library was obtained by the immunoSEQ multiplex PCR assay. For the multiplex PCR, a mixture combining 60 forward primers for TCR Vbeta segments and 13 reverse primers for TCR Jbeta segments was used. The CDR3 region of rearranged TCR beta genes was amplified from genomic DNA by a multiplex PCR assay. The Illumina HiSeq System was used to sequence the amplified TCR beta libraries as 87-base-pair reads. As for how the authors treated the data: A later analysis counted 75 million to 100 million unique TCR beta chains across the 600 to 850 repertoires, and 9.5 million to 11 million of these chains were shared by at least two donors. A nearest-neighbor algorithm error-corrected the raw reads and collapsed the reads into unique sequences, merging closely related sequences to remove PCR and sequencing errors. To assign V, D and J gene segments, CDR3 sequences were aligned to IMGT reference sequences. For a sequence to be retained, a match of at least six nucleotides was required to both a V gene segment and a J gene segment. Rearrangements were classified as productive when the CDR3 lacked stop codons and remained in frame with V and J, and all other rearrangements were classified as non-productive. Following IMGT convention, CDR3 was defined as the stretch from the second conserved V-encoded cysteine to the conserved J-encoded phenylalanine. Sequences without an unambiguous match to a single V gene segment were excluded from the earlier analysis of 450 to 750 of the donors. In an earlier analysis of 587 of the donors, V segments were called functional above 56.7% productive rearrangements and were called segregating when the between-donor standard deviation exceeded 5%. To diagnose cytomegalovirus status from the catalog of TCR beta chain sequences, a statistical classification framework was built. V and J gene assignment, in a later analysis, came from comparing TCR nucleotide sequences with IMGT/GENE-DB human TR gene sequences. In a later analysis, CDR3 sequences and most-parsimonious VDJ recombination scenarios were assigned using the TCRdist pipeline. In a later analysis, each TCR beta chain was defined by its CDR3 amino acid sequence together with its V-gene family, and reads without a unique V-gene family were excluded. As a way to deal with suspected cross-contamination and a sequencing artifact, a later analysis dropped approximately 590 nucleotide sequences that were highly shared and had low generation probability. In a later analysis, a clonal expansion index was calculated for each public chain from normalized within-repertoire ranks of inferred template counts. A later analysis computed generation probabilities with a VDJ recombination model fitted to out-of-frame rearrangements, and checked the results against IGoR. A later analysis scored TCR-TCR, TCR-HLA and TCR-CMV co-occurrence with hypergeometric tests, applying a repertoire-size bias correction to TCR pairs. A later analysis estimated false discovery rates by permuting HLA or CMV assignments 20 times. In a later analysis, co-occurring TCRs were grouped using DBSCAN, and TCRdist sequence similarity was added for clustering within HLA-allele-positive subsets. Co-occurrence clustering excluded repertoires with fewer than 30,000 or more than 120,000 public chains, plus five with anomalous nucleotide sharing. TCRdb limited this immuneACCESS table to in-frame rearrangements with V and J called. A share of clones is missing; checked studies link under half to unresolved V genes, and the rest is unexplained. V and J calls and clone size are copied from that table; D and trimming were computed from the DNA. Here the sample has about 110,000 clones; around 62% occur a single time. The ten largest account for about 3.8% of the sample.

The investigation overall reported the following: The classifier was reported to diagnose cytomegalovirus status with high specificity and sensitivity in both the original and validation cohorts. While some public TCRs were present in many individuals, most TCR sequences turned up only very rarely across donors. Sequencing depth was assumed to be roughly uniform across donors in the presence/absence analyses, though that assumption may not hold. The authors suggested that the approach could potentially be generalized to other disease states and immunological phenotypes. Some 15 rarely observed V segments, including chromosome 9 orphons, were excluded from the earlier analysis of a few hundred of the donors because counts were too low. For the cohort, immune exposure information was limited to CMV serostatus. According to a later analysis, parvovirus B19, influenza, CMV and Epstein-Barr virus appeared linked to several top co-occurrence clusters. A later analysis found that most CMV-associated TCR beta chains appeared HLA-restricted, with HLA associations seemingly driven largely by CMV exposure. In a later analysis, TCR association rates were found to vary across HLA loci, with the most associated TCRs seen for DRB1 alleles and the fewest for HLA-C alleles. HLA typing was unavailable for some donors at each locus, so association tests used only the typed subset. Correlated functional status among segregating V segments might be attributable to linkage disequilibrium, but an unknown experimental factor could not be ruled out. Specific HLA alleles were associated with 15,000 to 20,000 TCR beta sequences at a false discovery rate of 0.05 in a later analysis. According to a later genetic analysis, donors in an Asian-associated ancestry cluster had fewer N-insertions in productive TCRs than the approximately 710-donor mean. A cluster of highly shared sequence variants was judged likely to be a technical artifact of the sequencing pipeline. A further reported finding was that TCR beta sequences accurately predicted the HLA-A and HLA-B alleles for most subjects in the first cohort. The 87-base-pair reads could not distinguish some IMGT-functional V segments, including TRBV6-2 and TRBV6-3, so those segments were excluded. An association between a missense DCLRE1C variant and V-gene and J-gene trimming of TCR beta chains was found in a later genetic analysis and replicated in an independent cohort. This cohort had only TCR beta chains sequenced, and the lack of alpha or paired-chain data limited which features could be detected. In the study, about 150 TCR beta chains were listed as associated with cytomegalovirus. An earlier analysis of several hundred of the donors showed that most TCR beta V segments appeared in productive rearrangements either about 87% or about 30% of the time, which broadly matched IMGT annotations. In a later analysis, HLA-associated TCR beta chains were found to be more clonally expanded and to have lower generation probabilities than equally common non-associated chains. When HLA alleles, especially DR and DQ, strongly co-occurred, TCR associations were difficult to assign to individual alleles. A few of the identified cytomegalovirus-associated TCR beta chains were confirmed in vitro to be specific for cytomegalovirus antigens.

The rearranged chain carries TRBV29-1 and TRBJ2-1; 10 nucleotides in the junction match TRBD1. The sequenced material came from PBMCs. The receptor's source is a young man in good health and CMV-seropositive. DNA sequence: TGCAGCGTTGAAGACCAGGACAGGGGGTTTAGGCAGTTCTTC. Translated, it reads CSVEDQDRGFRQFF.